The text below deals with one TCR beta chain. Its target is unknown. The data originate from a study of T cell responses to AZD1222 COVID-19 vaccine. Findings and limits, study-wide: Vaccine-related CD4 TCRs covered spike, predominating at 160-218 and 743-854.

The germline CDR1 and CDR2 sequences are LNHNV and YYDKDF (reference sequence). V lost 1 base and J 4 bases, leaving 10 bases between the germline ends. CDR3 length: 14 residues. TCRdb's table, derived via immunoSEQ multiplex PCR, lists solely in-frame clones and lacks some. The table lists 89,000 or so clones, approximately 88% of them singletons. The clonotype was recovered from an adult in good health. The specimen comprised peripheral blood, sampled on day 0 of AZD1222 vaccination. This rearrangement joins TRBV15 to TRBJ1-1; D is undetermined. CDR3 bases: TGTGCCACCAGCAGAGTACGAGGGAGCACTGAAGCTTTCTTT. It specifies CATSRVRGSTEAFF.